This T cell receptor (beta chain) was retrieved from a study of Graves' ophthalmopathy and Graves' hyperthyroidism. General study findings and limits: Prediction of ophthalmopathy progression reached about 70% sensitivity and around 75% specificity.

The CDR3 contains 15 residues. Trimming shortened V by 7 bases and J by 6 bases, and 19 bases separated the two germline ends. Germline V gene sequence: CDR1 MNHEY, CDR2 SVGAGI. The authors amplified TCR beta CDR3 regions from RNA transcripts. The workflow started with a first-round RT-PCR run with HTBI primers and then moved on to a second-round multiplex PCR. TCRdb independently ran MiXCR on the multiplex PCR reads; one entry per CDR3 protein. The sample has 650,000 to 900,000 distinct CDR3 sequences, around 40% seen once. Regarding this clonotype: Its specificity is not known.

Disease in donors with ophthalmopathy had moderate-to-severe activity, CAS ≥3, NOSPECS ≥4 and under 3 months' duration. Uncontrolled infections, other autoimmune diseases, pregnancy or lactation barred patients from enrollment. Fresh peripheral blood (about 9 ml) yielded the PBMCs. This sequence was found in an adult man with Graves' ophthalmopathy. Sample: peripheral blood. V and J are TRBV6-5 and TRBJ1-5; D might be TRBD1 (5 bases). DNA for the CDR3: TGTGCCAGCACTTCCTGTCCGGGGGTTACTCAGCCCCAGCATTTT. As protein: CASTSCPGVTQPQHF.